These 30 T cell receptor beta chains were all obtained from the same sample, sequenced in a study of Ad26.COV2.S vaccination and SARS-CoV-2 variants. The treatment is: roughly 19 received Ad26.COV2.S at low or high dose, single or two shots; about 5 received placebo; per-sample allocation not given. Each sample was drawn 63 days after the first injection (of vaccine or placebo). TCRdb's copy holds only in-frame clones and misses some; the assay was immunoSEQ multiplex PCR. The table has around 300,000 clones, approximately 86% seen once. The specimen was peripheral blood, collected in a trial of Ad26.COV2.S vaccine versus placebo. The source is a person between 18 and 60 years old who received the Ad26.COV2.S COVID-19 vaccine or a placebo.

The genes are TRBV19 and TRBJ1-4, with D perhaps TRBD1 (6 bases). The V gene's germline CDR1 is LNHDA and CDR2 SQIVND (reference sequence). This CDR3 is built from 17 residues. V was cut by 2 bases and J by 2 bases, with 15 bases left in between. CDR3 region: CASSISGGPGTNEKLFF. CDR3 sequence (DNA): TGTGCCAGTAGTATATCTGGGGGCCCGGGGACTAATGAAAAACTGTTTTTT.

CDR3: CASSQVAGAYNEQFF. CDR3 sequence (DNA): TGCGCCAGCAGCCAAGTAGCGGGAGCCTACAATGAGCAGTTCTTC. The gene calls are TRBV4-1 and TRBJ2-1, with 9 bases that match TRBD2. The CDR3 covers 15 residues. Germline V gives CDR1 MGHRA, CDR2 YSYEKL. Trimming at V came to 1 base and at J to 2 bases, leaving 0 bases not matched to a gene.

The rearrangement uses TRBV2 and TRBJ1-1; D possibly corresponds to TRBD1 (6 bases). V lost 10 bases to trimming and J lost 8 bases, with 32 bases between them. The CDR3 extends over 17 amino acids. Germline-derived CDR1 and CDR2 are SNHLY and FYNNEI. CDR3 protein: CANRRTENTEAFTEAFF. CDR3 nucleotides: TGTGCCAACAGAAGGACAGAGAACACTGAAGCTTTCACGGAAGCTTTCTTT.

The chain links TRBV5-1 to TRBJ1-1; D perhaps matches TRBD1 (5 bases). Germline-derived CDR1 and CDR2 are SGHRS and YFSETQ. This CDR3 has 15 amino acids. V lost 0 bases and J lost 1, with 10 bases in between. As DNA, the CDR3 is TGCGCCAGCAGCTTGGATAGGGGACCGAACACTGAAGCTTTCTTT. Residues: CASSLDRGPNTEAFF.

V is TRBV2 and J is TRBJ1-1; D perhaps matches TRBD1 (6 bases). V was shortened by 4 bases and J by 4 bases, with 13 bases between the two germline ends. The CDR3 consists of 14 residues. Germline loops: CDR1 SNHLY, CDR2 FYNNEI. The CDR3 here is CASSAGEVVTEAFF. The CDR3 DNA follows: TGTGCCAGCAGTGCAGGGGAAGTAGTCACTGAAGCTTTCTTT. Complete variable domain (other parts from reference TRBV2 and TRBJ1-1): EPEVTQTPSHQVTQMGQEVILRCVPISNHLYFYWYRQILGQKVEFLVSFYNNEISEKSEIFDDQFSVERPDGSNFTLKIRSTKLEDSAMYFCASSAGEVVTEAFFGQGTRLTVV.

V and J are TRBV19 and TRBJ1-5; possible D gene TRBD1, 5 bases. Germline lookup yields CDR1 LNHDA and CDR2 SQIVND (reference sequence). This CDR3 is built from 12 residues. V lost 7 bases to trimming and J lost 4 bases, with 8 bases between them. CDR3 nucleotide sequence: TGTGCCAGTACCGACAGAAATCAGCCCCAGCATTTT. Amino acids: CASTDRNQPQHF.

This sequence joins TRBV14 and TRBJ1-1, with D unresolved. Germline lookup yields CDR1 SGHDN and CDR2 FVKESK. V lost 1 base, J lost 3 bases, and 6 bases lay in between. The CDR3 runs to 13 residues. CDR3 in amino acids: CASSQVEDTEAFF. CDR3 DNA sequence: TGTGCCAGCAGCCAAGTTGAGGACACTGAAGCTTTCTTT. The whole variable domain, remainder taken from reference TRBV14 and TRBJ1-1, is EAGVTQFPSHSVIEKGQTVTLRCDPISGHDNLYWYRRVMGKEIKFLLHFVKESKQDESGMPNNRFLAERTGGTYSTLKVQPAELEDSGVYFCASSQVEDTEAFFGQGTRLTVV.

The chain has TRBV28 and TRBJ2-7; 11 bases align to TRBD2. Germline V gene sequence: CDR1 MDHEN, CDR2 SYDVKM. V lost 0 bases and J lost 3; bases outside the gene matches: 7. This CDR3 is built from 17 residues. The CDR3 sequence is CASSLWGSGRENYEQYF. The DNA of the CDR3 is TGTGCCAGCAGTTTATGGGGTAGCGGGAGGGAAAACTACGAGCAGTACTTC.

This chain connects TRBV28 to TRBJ1-4, with 9 bases fitting TRBD1. Losses at the gene ends were 4 bases for V and 11 bases for J; bases not matched to a gene: 11. The CDR3 consists of 15 residues. Germline CDR1 and CDR2: MDHEN and SYDVKM. CDR3 protein: CASSSGQGPRGKLFF. DNA of the CDR3: TGTGCCAGCAGTTCTGGACAGGGGCCGCGTGGGAAACTGTTTTTT.

The genes are TRBV6-2 or TRBV6-3 and TRBJ2-1; no firm D call. Germline V gene lookup returns CDR1 MNHEY and CDR2 SVGEGT. V gave up 2 bases and J gave up 0 bases, with 11 bases separating them. This CDR3 comprises 16 residues. The CDR3 loop reads CASSYLYRSSYNEQFF. The CDR3 DNA reads as TGTGCCAGCAGTTACCTCTACCGGAGCTCCTACAATGAGCAGTTCTTC.

The V call is TRBV4-2, the J call TRBJ1-3, with D tentatively TRBD1 (6 bases). The CDR3 spans 15 residues. Between the trimmed V and J ends, which lost 0 bases and 3 bases, there was a span of 9 bases. Germline V gene lookup returns CDR1 LGHNA and CDR2 YNFKEQ. CDR3 DNA sequence: TGTGCCAGCAGCCAAGAAGGGGGGAGTGGAAACACCATATATTTT. Protein product: CASSQEGGSGNTIYF.

The chain has TRBV6-5 and TRBJ2-6, with a tentative D call TRBD1 (5 bases). The CDR3 has 15 amino acids. Trimming stripped 6 bases from V and 4 bases from J, with 13 bases between. Germline lookup yields CDR1 MNHEY and CDR2 SVGAGI. The CDR3 DNA follows: TGTGCCAGCAGCCCCACAGGTTTAGGGGCCAACGTCCTGACTTTC. Translating gives CASSPTGLGANVLTF.

V gene TRBV7-3 combines with J gene TRBJ2-3; 11 positions agree with TRBD2. V dropped 1 base and J dropped 5; count of bases not matched to a gene: 14. Germline values: CDR1 SGHTA, CDR2 FQGTGA. CDR3 length: 19 amino acids. CDR3 sequence: CASSLNAGLAGGPGDTQYF. The CDR3 DNA is TGTGCCAGCAGCTTAAATGCAGGGCTAGCGGGAGGCCCAGGAGATACGCAGTATTTT. Filled out from reference TRBV7-3 and TRBJ2-3, the complete variable domain reads GAGVSQTPSNKVTEKGKYVELRCDPISGHTALYWYRQSLGQGPEFLIYFQGTGAADDSGLPNDRFFAVRPEGSVSTLKIQRTERGDSAVYLCASSLNAGLAGGPGDTQYFGPGTRLTVL.

The gene calls are TRBV4-1 and TRBJ2-7; D is possibly TRBD1 or TRBD2 (5 bases each). Per the germline V gene, CDR1 is MGHRA and CDR2 is YSYEKL. This CDR3 spans 14 amino acids. V lost 1 base and J 2 bases, leaving 9 bases between the germline ends. CDR3 in DNA: TGCGCCAGCAGCCAAGTCCAGGGACCCTACGAGCAGTACTTC. Translation gives CASSQVQGPYEQYF.

The gene calls are TRBV7-3 and TRBJ2-5; possible D gene TRBD1, 6 bases. Trimming stripped 3 bases from V and 5 bases from J, with 16 bases between. CDR3 length: 15 amino acids. The V gene's germline CDR1 is SGHTA and CDR2 FQGTGA. CDR3: CASSLQGTQGETQYF. Here the CDR3 DNA reads TGTGCCAGCAGCTTGCAGGGCACCCAGGGGGAGACCCAGTACTTC.

The chain recombines TRBV7-2 with TRBJ1-4; no clear D. The V gene's germline CDR1 is SGHTA and CDR2 FQGNSA. V was pared by 4 bases and J by 8 bases, with 17 bases between. The CDR3 loop spans 15 amino acids. The CDR3 loop is CASSSAVGSREKLFF. The CDR3 region has the DNA TGTGCCAGCAGCTCGGCAGTGGGTTCGCGAGAAAAACTGTTTTTT.

The chain recombines TRBV7-9 with TRBJ2-7; D gene unclear. With 1 base removed from V and 6 bases from J, the gap between germline ends came to 10 bases. The CDR3 consists of 13 residues. Germline CDR1 reads SEHNR; CDR2 reads FQNEAQ (reference sequence). The CDR3 nucleotides are TGTGCCAGCAGCTTAGTGGAGCCTGGCGAGCAGTACTTC. Translated: CASSLVEPGEQYF.

Only a few counts were recorded for this clone. The chain couples TRBV4-1 to TRBJ1-6; a possible D gene is TRBD1 (5 bases). This CDR3 region has 16 residues. With 1 base removed from V and 3 bases from J, the gap between germline ends came to 10 bases. Germline V gene sequence: CDR1 MGHRA, CDR2 YSYEKL. As DNA, the CDR3 is TGCGCCAGCAGCCAAGCGACAGATTTCTATAATTCACCCCTCCACTTT. Its protein product is CASSQATDFYNSPLHF.

The chain recombines TRBV7-2 with TRBJ2-7, with D maybe TRBD2 (5 bases). CDR3 length equals 12 residues. V lost 1 base and J lost 4, with 5 bases in between. In germline, CDR1 is SGHTA, CDR2 FQGNSA. The chain's CDR3 is CASSLGTYEQYF. For the CDR3, the DNA is TGTGCCAGCAGCTTAGGGACTTACGAGCAGTACTTC.

This clone was counted ten times or more. This chain uses TRBV6-6 with TRBJ1-5, with D unresolved. The CDR3 consists of 14 residues. V lost 0 bases to trimming and J lost 4 bases, with 7 bases between them. Germline V gene sequence: CDR1 MNHNY, CDR2 SVGAGI (reference sequence). This CDR3 reads CASSYSPTNQPQHF. The DNA for the CDR3 is TGTGCCAGCAGTTACTCGCCGACTAATCAGCCCCAGCATTTT.

J is TRBJ2-5 and V is TRBV7-9; TRBD1 matches 11 bases. CDR1 and CDR2 (germline): SEHNR, FQNEAQ (reference sequence). V was pared by 6 bases and J by 5 bases, with 5 bases of the junction left unmatched. CDR3 length: 14 amino acids. The CDR3 region has the DNA TGTGCCAGCAGAAAGGACAGGGGGCAGGAGACCCAGTACTTC. Translation: CASRKDRGQETQYF.

The chain employs TRBV25-1 and TRBJ2-7; TRBD1 agrees at 8 bases. The ends lost 4 bases at V and 3 bases at J; junction bases unmatched: 5. This CDR3 is built from 14 residues. The germline V gene has CDR1 MGHDK and CDR2 SYGVNS. The CDR3 region is CASSVEDRVYEQYF. The CDR3 DNA is TGTGCCAGCAGTGTGGAGGACAGGGTCTACGAGCAGTACTTC.

This clone has a handful of counts. The chain recombines TRBV19 with TRBJ1-5, with a weak D call TRBD1 (5 bases). Germline V CDR1 and CDR2: LNHDA, SQIVND (reference sequence). The CDR3 loop spans 17 amino acids. V lost 1 base to trimming and J lost 0 bases, with 13 bases between them. In DNA, the CDR3 is TGTGCCAGTAGTATAGGTGCCAGGGCTATTAGCAATCAGCCCCAGCATTTT. Protein sequence: CASSIGARAISNQPQHF. The variable domain in full, with the rest retrieved from reference TRBV19 and TRBJ1-5, is DGGITQSPKYLFRKEGQNVTLSCEQNLNHDAMYWYRQDPGQGLRLIYYSQIVNDFQKGDIAEGYSVSREKKESFPLTVTSAQKNPTAFYLCASSIGARAISNQPQHFGDGTRLSIL.

The chain links TRBV19 to TRBJ2-1; D is unresolved. The CDR3 is made up of 14 amino acids. V shed 4 bases and J shed 7 bases, with 14 bases lying between them. Germline loops: CDR1 LNHDA, CDR2 SQIVND (reference sequence). CDR3: CASSKGLGQNEQFF. CDR3 DNA: TGTGCCAGTAGTAAAGGGTTAGGCCAGAATGAGCAGTTCTTC.

V usage is TRBV19 and J usage is TRBJ1-5; 11 nucleotides agree with TRBD1. V lost 5 bases to trimming and J lost 5 bases; unmatched junction nucleotides: 11. Per germline, CDR1 LNHDA and CDR2 SQIVND (reference sequence). This CDR3 region has 17 residues. CDR3 in amino acids: CASSPGERTGGDQPQHF. The CDR3 DNA reads TGTGCCAGTAGTCCGGGAGAAAGGACAGGGGGCGATCAGCCCCAGCATTTT.

This CDR3 is CASSPDKNTEAFF. CDR3 DNA sequence: TGTGCCAGCAGCCCTGACAAAAACACTGAAGCTTTCTTT. V and J are TRBV5-4 and TRBJ1-1; no definite D call. The CDR3 contains 13 residues. Trimming stripped 4 bases from V and 2 bases from J, with 9 bases between. Germline V gene sequence: CDR1 SGHNT, CDR2 YYREEE (reference sequence).

The CDR3 DNA sequence: TGTGCCAGCAGTTTACCAACTAGCGATCGCACAGATACGCAGTATTTT. Protein sequence: CASSLPTSDRTDTQYF. The chain uses TRBV28 and TRBJ2-3; the match to TRBD2 covers 7 bases. CDR3 length: 16 amino acids. The V segment lost 2 bases and the J segment 1 base; nucleotides outside the gene matches: 6. Per the germline V gene, CDR1 is MDHEN and CDR2 is SYDVKM.

The chain is built from TRBV4-3 and TRBJ2-1; the D is unclear. The CDR3 is 16 residues long. Germline V CDR1 and CDR2: LGHNA, YSLEER. The V and J ends lost 0 bases and 1 base respectively, with 10 bases between them. In DNA, the CDR3 is TGCGCCAGCAGCCAAGAGCCTAGGGTGTCCTACAATGAGCAGTTCTTC. Translated: CASSQEPRVSYNEQFF.

This clone was seen once. Written as DNA, the CDR3 is TGTGCCAGCAGCCCCCCCGGGGTCGGTGACGAGCAGTACTTC. Its translation: CASSPPGVGDEQYF. The chain has TRBV7-9 and TRBJ2-7; possibly TRBD2 for D (5 bases). V was cut by 5 bases and J by 5 bases, with 16 bases left in between. This CDR3 is built from 14 residues. CDR1 is SEHNR, CDR2 FQNEAQ, per germline (reference sequence).

The chain employs TRBV12-5 and TRBJ2-1, with D possibly TRBD2 on 6 matching bases. Trimming left V 5 bases short and J 7 bases short, with 15 bases between. The CDR3 has 14 amino acids. CDR1 and CDR2 (germline): LGHNT, FRNRAP. For the CDR3, the DNA is TGTGCTAGTGGTCCCGGGGGAGCATGGAATGAGCAGTTCTTC. Its protein product is CASGPGGAWNEQFF.